The present entry profiles one T cell receptor (beta chain) with its context. Its target is not known. CDR1 and CDR2 (germline): MNHEY, SMNVEV (reference sequence). Trimming pared 2 bases from V and 0 bases from J, leaving 8 bases between. The CDR3 loop spans 15 amino acids. TCRdb recomputed calls from the 5' RACE reads with MiXCR, one row per CDR3 protein. Here the sample spans approximately 390,000 distinct CDR3 sequences, roughly 15% being singletons. The data originate from a study of T-cell memory formation after mild COVID-19. The study's findings and limits: CD4+ contracting clones lay mainly in CM and EM, CD8+ ones in EMRA. Pre-infection memory already had some responding clones, implying cross-reactive memory joined.

The chain joins TRBV27 to TRBJ2-1, with D perhaps matching TRBD1 or TRBD2 (5 bases each). The sample consisted of PBMCs or a T cell subset sorted from them (not recorded which). This TCR came from a man younger than 35 who had mild COVID-19 (a few samples of this study predate the infection). Cell type and time point are not known. DNA for the CDR3: TGTGCCAGCAGTTTAGAGGGGCCCTCCTACAATGAGCAGTTCTTC. It yields the protein CASSLEGPSYNEQFF.